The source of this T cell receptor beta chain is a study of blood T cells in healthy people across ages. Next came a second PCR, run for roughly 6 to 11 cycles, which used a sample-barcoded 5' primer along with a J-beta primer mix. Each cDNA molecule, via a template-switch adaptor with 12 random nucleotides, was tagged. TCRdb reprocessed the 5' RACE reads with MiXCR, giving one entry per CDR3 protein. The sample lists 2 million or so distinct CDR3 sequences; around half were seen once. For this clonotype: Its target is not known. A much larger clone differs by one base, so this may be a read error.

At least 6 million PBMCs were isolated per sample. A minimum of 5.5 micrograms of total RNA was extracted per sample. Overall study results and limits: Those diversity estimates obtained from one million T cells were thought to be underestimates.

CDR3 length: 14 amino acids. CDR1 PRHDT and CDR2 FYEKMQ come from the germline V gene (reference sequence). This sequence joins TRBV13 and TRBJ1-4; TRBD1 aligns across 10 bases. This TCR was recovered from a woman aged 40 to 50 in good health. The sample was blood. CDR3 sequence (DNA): TGTGCCAACAGCCCGGGACAGGGGAGTGAAAAACTGTTTTTT. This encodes CANSPGQGSEKLFF.